This T cell receptor (beta chain) was identified during a study of cytomegalovirus exposure and HLA in healthy donors. V trimming: 5 bases; J trimming: 2 bases; junction bases outside the gene matches: 3. CDR1 MNHNS and CDR2 SASEGT come from the germline V gene. CDR3 length: 14 amino acids. For this clone: Its antigen is unidentified.

General study results and limits: The authors judged a highly shared variant cluster likely a sequencing artifact.

Use of 60 Vbeta and 13 Jbeta primers characterized the PCR. Sequencing used immunoSEQ multiplex PCR; TCRdb keeps in-frame clones, though not all of them. The sample contains about 150,000 clones, roughly 73% of which appear only once. Sequenced sample: PBMCs. The chain has TRBV6-1 and TRBJ2-1; 7 nucleotides match TRBD2. The sequence was collected from a woman aged 18-29 years in good health and CMV-seronegative. In nucleotides, the CDR3 is TGTGCCAGCAGTCCCAGCGGGACCTACAATGAGCAGTTCTTC. It codes for CASSPSGTYNEQFF.